Below, 8 T cell receptor beta chains from the same sample are listed, as sequenced in a study of T cell responses to AZD1222 COVID-19 vaccine. Data came from immunoSEQ multiplex PCR; TCRdb stores just in-frame clones and leaves some out. The repertoire holds about 150,000 clones, with 92% as singletons. Sequencing used peripheral blood, obtained on day 0 of AZD1222 vaccination. The source of these receptors is an adult in good health.

A single count supports this clone. The chain recombines TRBV28 with TRBJ1-5; perhaps TRBD1 as D (5 bases). The CDR3 covers 13 residues. Trimming cost V 7 bases and J 1 base, with 8 bases left between them. The germline V gene encodes CDR1 MDHEN and CDR2 SYDVKM. The CDR3 DNA reads as TGTGCCAGCAAGGGGTGGAGCAATCAGCCCCAGCATTTT. Amino acid sequence: CASKGWSNQPQHF. The full variable domain, completed using reference TRBV28 and TRBJ1-5, is DVKVTQSSRYLVKRTGEKVFLECVQDMDHENMFWYRQDPGLGLRLIYFSYDVKMKEKGDIPEGYSVSREKKERFSLILESASTNQTSMYLCASKGWSNQPQHFGDGTRLSIL.

The rearrangement links TRBV18 to TRBJ1-3; D gene uncertain. Per the germline V gene, CDR1 is KGHSH and CDR2 is LQKENI. V was pared by 3 bases and J by 3 bases, with 12 bases between. The CDR3 totals 15 residues. The CDR3 spells CASSPIQSDGNTIYF. DNA for the CDR3: TGTGCCAGCTCACCGATTCAGAGTGATGGAAACACCATATATTTT.

This rearrangement joins TRBV9 to TRBJ1-6; D not resolved. The CDR3 runs 14 residues. Germline CDR1 and CDR2: SGDLS and YYNGEE. Between the trimmed V and J ends, which lost 0 bases and 9 bases, there was a span of 10 bases. CDR3 loop: CASSVVSSGSPLHF. The CDR3 DNA follows: TGTGCCAGCAGCGTAGTTTCATCCGGTTCACCCCTCCACTTT.

The CDR3 bases are TGTGCCAGTAGCATCCGACAGGGTACTGAAGCTTTCTTT. Translation: CASSIRQGTEAFF. J is TRBJ1-1 and V is TRBV19, with 7 bases lining up with TRBD1. This CDR3 is built from 13 residues. With V trimmed by 6 bases and J by 5 bases, 6 bases remained unmatched. Germline CDR1 is LNHDA and CDR2 is SQIVND (reference sequence).

The chain joins TRBV19 to TRBJ2-3, with D possibly TRBD2 on 5 matching bases. The ends were cut back, 9 bases at V and 5 bases at J, with 9 bases in the middle. Germline values: CDR1 LNHDA, CDR2 SQIVND (reference sequence). This CDR3 comprises 11 residues. CDR3 DNA sequence: TGTGCCAGCCGAGAGGGAGATACGCAGTATTTT. Amino acid sequence: CASREGDTQYF.

The CDR3 spells CASSVGSGTLETQYF. CDR3 bases: TGTGCCAGCAGCGTAGGTAGCGGGACTTTGGAGACCCAGTACTTC. V gene TRBV9 combines with J gene TRBJ2-5, with TRBD2 identical over 8 bases. J lost 5 bases, V lost 0 bases, and 6 bases had no gene match. CDR1 and CDR2 (germline): SGDLS, YYNGEE. The CDR3 has 15 residues.

The rearrangement joins TRBV7-3 to TRBJ2-1; TRBD2 matches 10 bases. The CDR3 runs to 12 residues. CDR1 is SGHTA, CDR2 FQGTGA, per germline. V dropped 8 bases and J dropped 9; count of bases not matched to a gene: 4. CDR3 DNA sequence: TGTGCCAGCGGACTAGCGGTGGGTGAGCAGTTCTTC. It codes for CASGLAVGEQFF.

This chain joins TRBV5-4 and TRBJ1-1; 7 nucleotides match TRBD1. With 4 bases clipped from V and 3 bases from J, the junction kept 3 bases outside the gene matches. Per germline, CDR1 SGHNT and CDR2 YYREEE (reference sequence). CDR3 length equals 13 residues. The CDR3 sequence is CASSPGTDTEAFF. The CDR3, as DNA: TGTGCCAGCAGCCCCGGGACAGACACTGAAGCTTTCTTT.